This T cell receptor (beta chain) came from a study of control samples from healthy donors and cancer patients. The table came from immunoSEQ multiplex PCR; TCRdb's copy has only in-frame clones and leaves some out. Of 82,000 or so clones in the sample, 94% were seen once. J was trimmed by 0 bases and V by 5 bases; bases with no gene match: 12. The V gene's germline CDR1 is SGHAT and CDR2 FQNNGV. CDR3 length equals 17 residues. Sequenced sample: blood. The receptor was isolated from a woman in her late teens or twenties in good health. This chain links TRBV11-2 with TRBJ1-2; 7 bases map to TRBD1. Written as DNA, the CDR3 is TGTGCCAGCAGCGTTATACAGGGGCTCAGAGCTAACTATGGCTACACCTTC. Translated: CASSVIQGLRANYGYTF.